This T cell receptor (beta chain) was observed in a study of shared clonotypes between healthy human individuals. Clones were sequenced by immunoSEQ multiplex PCR, and TCRdb holds only the in-frame ones, with some missing. The repertoire holds 2 million to 2.5 million clones, with 85% to 95% as singletons. Germline CDR1 WSHSY, CDR2 SAAADI. The CDR3 contains 15 residues. V lost 1 base and J lost 2, with 11 bases in between. To note about this clone: Antigen: not known.

Study results and limitations: Generation probability values for non-shared clonotypes were lower than those for clonotypes shared by all four donors. Four donors had 4% to 6.5% of their naive CD4 clonotypes in common.

Sequenced: naive CD4+ T cells from PBMCs. The subset here: CD45RA+ positively selected. The TCR was taken from a man between 18 and 29 years old in good health. Some clones in this sample may be carry-over from other donors' samples. The rearrangement joins TRBV10-2 to TRBJ1-2; D gene unclear. The CDR3: CASSELGLGNYGYTF. DNA of the CDR3: TGCGCCAGCAGTGAGTTAGGGTTGGGGAACTATGGCTACACCTTC.